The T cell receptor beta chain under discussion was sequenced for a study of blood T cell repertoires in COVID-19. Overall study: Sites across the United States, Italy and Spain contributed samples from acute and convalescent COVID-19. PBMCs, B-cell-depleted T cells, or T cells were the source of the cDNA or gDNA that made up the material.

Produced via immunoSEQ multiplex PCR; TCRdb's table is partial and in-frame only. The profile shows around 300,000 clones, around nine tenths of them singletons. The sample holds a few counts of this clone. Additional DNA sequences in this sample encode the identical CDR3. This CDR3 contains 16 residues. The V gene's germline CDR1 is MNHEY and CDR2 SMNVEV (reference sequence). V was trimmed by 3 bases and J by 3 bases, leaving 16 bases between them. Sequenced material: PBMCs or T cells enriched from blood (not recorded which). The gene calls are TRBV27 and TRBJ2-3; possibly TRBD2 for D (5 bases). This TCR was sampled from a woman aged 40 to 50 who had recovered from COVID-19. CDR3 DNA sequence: TGTGCCAGCAGTTTGTCCTTAGGCAGGAGGACAGATACGCAGTATTTT. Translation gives CASSLSLGRRTDTQYF.